A selection of T cell receptor beta chains follows, all from one sample in a study of monozygotic twins with cystic fibrosis. TCRdb's copy holds only in-frame clones and misses some; the assay was immunoSEQ multiplex PCR. This sample carries roughly 29,000 clones, 85% of them seen once, and the ten largest clones take roughly 0.9%. The source material was blood. The receptor set was obtained from a girl aged 2-10 years with cystic fibrosis. The CDR3 runs from the conserved cysteine through the conserved F or W. Fields, in order: J gene, clone size, CDR3 length, V gene, D gene, CDR3 protein, CDR3 DNA. The D gene is left open where the match is weak. Clone size is shown for a subset of rows, as once, few, many or a class of expanded clone.

TRBJ2-7,few,15,TRBV2,TRBD1,CASSESPGQPYEQYF,TGTGCCAGCAGTGAATCTCCGGGACAGCCCTACGAGCAGTACTTC
TRBJ2-1,.,15,TRBV4-1,TRBD2,CASSQREAGAVEQFF,TGCGCCAGCAGCCAAAGAGAGGCGGGAGCGGTTGAGCAGTTCTTC
TRBJ1-4,.,17,TRBV6-1,TRBD1,CASSVSDRWSTNEKLFF,TGTGCCAGCAGTGTATCGGACAGGTGGAGCACTAATGAAAAACTGTTTTTT
TRBJ2-5,few,12,TRBV7-9,.,CASSFLSETQYF,TGTGCCAGCAGCTTCCTCTCCGAGACCCAGTACTTC
TRBJ2-7,.,14,TRBV7-9,TRBD1,CASSAKQGGGEQYF,TGTGCCAGCAGCGCGAAACAGGGGGGTGGCGAGCAGTACTTC
TRBJ2-1,.,15,TRBV5-6,.,CASSSAPGSYNEQFF,TGTGCCAGCAGCTCAGCTCCTGGATCCTACAATGAGCAGTTCTTC
TRBJ1-2,.,14,TRBV19,.,CASSIDRGRGDYTF,TGTGCCAGTAGTATAGATAGGGGACGAGGGGACTACACCTTC
TRBJ2-7,.,14,TRBV2,TRBD1,CASRGQATYYEQYF,TGTGCCAGCAGGGGACAGGCCACTTACTACGAGCAGTACTTC
TRBJ1-1,.,12,TRBV7-2,.,CASSSQGFEAFF,TGTGCCAGCAGCTCGCAGGGATTTGAAGCTTTCTTT
TRBJ2-5,.,15,TRBV18,.,CASSPTGLLQETQYF,TGTGCCAGCTCACCAACAGGGCTATTACAAGAGACCCAGTACTTC
TRBJ2-1,.,13,TRBV7-2,TRBD2,CASGTSGIYEQFF,TGTGCCAGCGGGACTAGCGGGATCTATGAGCAGTTCTTC
TRBJ1-5,.,15,TRBV29-1,TRBD1,CSVESRGLGNQPQHF,TGCAGCGTTGAGTCCAGGGGGCTTGGGAATCAGCCCCAGCATTTT
TRBJ2-7,.,13,TRBV11-2,.,CASSLDPRAEQYF,TGTGCCAGCAGCTTAGATCCGAGGGCCGAGCAGTACTTC
TRBJ2-2,.,13,TRBV7-9,.,CASSLATAGELFF,TGTGCCAGCAGCTTAGCGACAGCCGGGGAGCTGTTTTTT
TRBJ2-1,.,15,TRBV6-6,.,CASSYSTGSYNEQFF,TGTGCCAGCAGTTACTCAACGGGATCCTACAATGAGCAGTTCTTC
TRBJ2-2,.,18,TRBV10-3,TRBD1,CAISVVKSKDRGERELFF,TGTGCCATCAGTGTGGTCAAGTCGAAGGACAGGGGAGAAAGGGAGCTGTTTTTT
TRBJ1-4,.,11,TRBV19,.,CASSMSEKLFF,TGTGCCAGTAGTATGTCCGAAAAACTGTTTTTT
TRBJ1-4,.,17,TRBV10-3,.,CAISDPSRGSRLEKLFF,TGTGCCATCAGTGATCCCTCCCGCGGCAGCAGGTTAGAAAAACTGTTTTTT
TRBJ2-7,few,12,TRBV30,.,CAWSLASYEQYF,TGTGCCTGGAGTTTGGCTTCCTACGAGCAGTACTTC
TRBJ1-5,.,14,TRBV19,.,CASNSAGGDQPQHF,TGTGCCAGTAACTCGGCGGGGGGGGATCAGCCCCAGCATTTT
TRBJ1-5,.,16,TRBV7-8,TRBD1,CASSPRDRAFNQPQHF,TGTGCCAGCAGCCCCCGGGACAGGGCATTCAATCAGCCCCAGCATTTT
TRBJ2-7,.,15,TRBV6-5,TRBD2,CASSYSVAGPYEQYF,TGTGCCAGCAGTTACTCGGTAGCGGGCCCCTACGAGCAGTACTTC
TRBJ1-1,.,14,TRBV19,TRBD1,CASSTPQGEVEAFF,TGTGCCAGTAGTACCCCACAGGGGGAAGTTGAAGCTTTCTTT
TRBJ2-7,once,15,TRBV6-5,.,CASSYAREPPYEQYF,TGTGCCAGCAGTTACGCTCGGGAGCCACCCTACGAGCAGTACTTC
TRBJ1-2,few,14,TRBV4-1,.,CASSPTTETYGYTF,TGCGCCAGCAGCCCCACAACGGAGACTTATGGCTACACCTTC
TRBJ1-2,once,15,TRBV9,.,CASSAPTGSNYGYTF,TGTGCCAGCAGCGCGCCCACAGGATCTAACTATGGCTACACCTTC
TRBJ1-1,.,15,TRBV28,TRBD1,CASSLRETGLTEAFF,TGTGCCAGCAGTTTGCGTGAGACAGGGCTCACTGAAGCTTTCTTT
TRBJ2-7,.,15,TRBV6-1,TRBD1,CASSEGPGTGTEQYF,TGTGCCAGCAGTGAAGGGCCCGGGACAGGGACCGAGCAGTACTTC
TRBJ2-6,.,16,TRBV27,.,CASSFRAISGANVLTF,TGTGCCAGCAGTTTCCGGGCGATCTCTGGGGCCAACGTCCTGACTTTC
TRBJ2-7,.,16,TRBV19,TRBD1,CASSTSPTGILNEQYF,TGTGCCAGTAGTACTAGTCCGACAGGGATTCTCAACGAGCAGTACTTC
TRBJ2-1,.,14,TRBV30,.,CAWRELGGNNEQFF,TGTGCCTGGAGGGAGCTGGGGGGAAACAATGAGCAGTTCTTC
TRBJ2-3,.,15,TRBV30,TRBD2,CAWRSGTSGTDTQYF,TGTGCCTGGAGATCCGGGACTAGCGGGACAGATACGCAGTATTTT
TRBJ2-7,.,17,TRBV5-6,.,CASSLEVEGGAREEQYF,TGTGCCAGCAGCTTGGAAGTGGAAGGGGGTGCGAGGGAAGAGCAGTACTTC
TRBJ1-3,few,12,TRBV2,.,CASGGNPNTIYF,TGTGCCAGCGGGGGAAACCCGAACACCATATATTTT
TRBJ1-2,.,15,TRBV7-9,TRBD1,CASSQRQGLFYGYTF,TGTGCCAGCAGCCAACGACAGGGGCTTTTCTATGGCTACACCTTC
TRBJ1-1,.,15,TRBV13,.,CASSLGRGMNTEAFF,TGTGCCAGCAGCTTAGGACGGGGTATGAACACTGAAGCTTTCTTT
TRBJ1-1,.,12,TRBV6-5,TRBD1,CASSSGTAVILF,TGTGCCAGCAGTTCAGGGACAGCCGTAATACTCTTT
TRBJ1-2,.,13,TRBV15,.,CATSRDTRGGYTF,TGTGCCACCAGCAGAGATACCAGGGGCGGCTACACCTTC
TRBJ1-4,few,16,TRBV6-1,TRBD1,CASSEWRGQGREKLFF,TGTGCCAGCAGTGAATGGAGGGGACAGGGGAGAGAAAAACTGTTTTTT
TRBJ2-5,.,15,TRBV9,TRBD2,CASSVGGGLGETQYF,TGTGCCAGCAGCGTAGGCGGGGGGCTCGGAGAGACCCAGTACTTC
TRBJ1-1,.,14,TRBV5-1,.,CASSLARENTEAFF,TGCGCCAGCAGCTTGGCTAGGGAGAACACTGAAGCTTTCTTT
TRBJ2-1,.,16,TRBV9,TRBD2,CASSVEVLAGEDEQFF,TGTGCCAGCAGCGTAGAGGTCCTAGCGGGAGAGGATGAGCAGTTCTTC
TRBJ2-3,.,15,TRBV19,TRBD1,CASNINRGSTDTQYF,TGTGCCAGTAACATAAACAGGGGAAGCACAGATACGCAGTATTTT
TRBJ1-1,.,16,TRBV10-1,TRBD1,CASSEGQGKIGTEAFF,TGCGCCAGCAGTGAGGGACAGGGTAAAATTGGCACTGAAGCTTTCTTT
TRBJ1-1,.,18,TRBV15,.,CATSRVGARQVLNPEAFF,TGTGCCACCAGCAGAGTAGGGGCCCGACAGGTTCTTAATCCTGAAGCTTTCTTT